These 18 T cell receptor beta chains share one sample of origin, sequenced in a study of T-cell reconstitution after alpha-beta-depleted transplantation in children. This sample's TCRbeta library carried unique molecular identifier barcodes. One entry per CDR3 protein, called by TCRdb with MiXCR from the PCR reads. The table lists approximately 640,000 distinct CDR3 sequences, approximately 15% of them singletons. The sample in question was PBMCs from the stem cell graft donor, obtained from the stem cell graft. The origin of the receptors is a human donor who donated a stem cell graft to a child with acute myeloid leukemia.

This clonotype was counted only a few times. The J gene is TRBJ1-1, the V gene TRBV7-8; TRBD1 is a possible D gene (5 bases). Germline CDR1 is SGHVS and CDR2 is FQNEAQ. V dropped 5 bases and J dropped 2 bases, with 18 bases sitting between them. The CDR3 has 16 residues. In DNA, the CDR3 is TGTGCCAGCAGCCCGCCTAGGGGCACGCTAAACACTGAAGCTTTCTTT. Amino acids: CASSPPRGTLNTEAFF.

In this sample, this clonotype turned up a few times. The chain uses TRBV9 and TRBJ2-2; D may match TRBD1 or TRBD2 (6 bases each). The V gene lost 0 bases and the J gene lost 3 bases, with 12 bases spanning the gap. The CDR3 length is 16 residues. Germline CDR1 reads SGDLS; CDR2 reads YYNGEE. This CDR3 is CASSVAGGKYTGELFF. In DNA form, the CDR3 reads TGTGCCAGCAGCGTAGCCGGGGGCAAATACACCGGGGAGCTGTTTTTT.

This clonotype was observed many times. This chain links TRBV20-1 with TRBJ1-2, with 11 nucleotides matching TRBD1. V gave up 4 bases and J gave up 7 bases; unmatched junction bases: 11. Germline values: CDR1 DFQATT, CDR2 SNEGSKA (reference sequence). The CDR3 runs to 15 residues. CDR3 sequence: CSANLGQGARSGYTF. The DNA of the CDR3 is TGCAGTGCTAACCTCGGACAGGGGGCGAGGAGTGGCTACACCTTC.

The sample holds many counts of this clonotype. CDR3: CASSPTDRGTGELFF. CDR3 nucleotides: TGTGCCAGCAGCCCCACGGACAGAGGCACCGGGGAGCTGTTTTTT. The chain combines TRBV7-6 with TRBJ2-2, with D maybe TRBD1 (6 bases). Germline V gene lookup returns CDR1 SGHVS and CDR2 FNYEAQ. The CDR3 spans 15 residues. V gave up 5 bases and J gave up 4 bases, with 14 bases separating them.

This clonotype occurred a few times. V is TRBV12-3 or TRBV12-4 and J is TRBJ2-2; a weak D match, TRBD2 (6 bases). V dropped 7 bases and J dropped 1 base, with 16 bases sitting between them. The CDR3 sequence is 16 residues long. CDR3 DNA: TGTGCCAGCACCCTTCATCTGGGAGGGAACACCGGGGAGCTGTTTTTT. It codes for CASTLHLGGNTGELFF.

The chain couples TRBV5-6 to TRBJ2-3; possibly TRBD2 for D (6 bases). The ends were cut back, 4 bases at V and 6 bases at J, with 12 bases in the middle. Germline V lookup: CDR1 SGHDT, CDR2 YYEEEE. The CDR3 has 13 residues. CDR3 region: CASSPGLPDTQYF. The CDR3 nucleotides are TGTGCCAGCAGCCCGGGACTGCCGGATACGCAGTATTTT.

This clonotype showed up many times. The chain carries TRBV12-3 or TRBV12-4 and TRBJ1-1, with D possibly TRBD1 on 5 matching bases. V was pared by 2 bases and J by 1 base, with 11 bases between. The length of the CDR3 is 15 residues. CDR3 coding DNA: TGTGCCAGCAGTTTACGGGGCAGGGCGAACACTGAAGCTTTCTTT. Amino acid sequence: CASSLRGRANTEAFF.

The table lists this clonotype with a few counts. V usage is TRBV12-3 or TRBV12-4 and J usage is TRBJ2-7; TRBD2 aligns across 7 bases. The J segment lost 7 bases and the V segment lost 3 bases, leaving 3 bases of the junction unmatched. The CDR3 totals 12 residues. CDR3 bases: TGTGCCAGCAGTTTCTACGGGGGGGAGCAGTACTTC. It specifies CASSFYGGEQYF.

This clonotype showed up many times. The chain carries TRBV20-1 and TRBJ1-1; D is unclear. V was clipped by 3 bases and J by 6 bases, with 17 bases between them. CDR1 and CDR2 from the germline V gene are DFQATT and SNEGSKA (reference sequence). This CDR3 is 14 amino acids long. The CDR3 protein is CSASANGPKAEAFF. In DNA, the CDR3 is TGCAGTGCTAGCGCAAACGGCCCTAAGGCTGAAGCTTTCTTT.

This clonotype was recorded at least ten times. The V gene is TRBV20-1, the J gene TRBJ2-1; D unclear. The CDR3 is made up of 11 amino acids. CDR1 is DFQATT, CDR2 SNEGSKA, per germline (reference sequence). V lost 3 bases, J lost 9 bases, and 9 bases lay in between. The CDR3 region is CSASGGAEQFF. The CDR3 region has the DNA TGCAGTGCTAGTGGTGGAGCTGAGCAGTTCTTC.

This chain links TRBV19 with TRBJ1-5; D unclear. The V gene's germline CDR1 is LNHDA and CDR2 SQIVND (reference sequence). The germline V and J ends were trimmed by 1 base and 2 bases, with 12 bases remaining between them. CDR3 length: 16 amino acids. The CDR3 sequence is CASSIGKGRGNQPQHF. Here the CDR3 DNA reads TGTGCCAGTAGTATAGGTAAGGGTAGGGGCAATCAGCCCCAGCATTTT.

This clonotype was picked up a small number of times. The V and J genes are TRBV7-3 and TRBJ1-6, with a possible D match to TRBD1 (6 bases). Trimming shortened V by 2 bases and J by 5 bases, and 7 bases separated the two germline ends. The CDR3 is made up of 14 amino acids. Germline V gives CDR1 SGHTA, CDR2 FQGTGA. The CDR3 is CASSLEGDNSPLHF. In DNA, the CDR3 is TGTGCCAGCAGCTTAGAGGGGGATAATTCACCCCTCCACTTT.

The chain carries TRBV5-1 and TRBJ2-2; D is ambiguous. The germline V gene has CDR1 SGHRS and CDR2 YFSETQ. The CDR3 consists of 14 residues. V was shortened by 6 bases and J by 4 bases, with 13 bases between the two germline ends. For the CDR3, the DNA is TGCGCCAGCACCGTCCAGGCCATCACCGGGGAGCTGTTTTTT. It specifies CASTVQAITGELFF. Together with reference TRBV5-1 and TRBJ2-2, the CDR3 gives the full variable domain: KAGVTQTPRYLIKTRGQQVTLSCSPISGHRSVSWYQQTPGQGLQFLFEYFSETQRNKGNFPGRFSGRQFSNSRSEMNVSTLELGDSALYLCASTVQAITGELFFGEGSRLTVL.

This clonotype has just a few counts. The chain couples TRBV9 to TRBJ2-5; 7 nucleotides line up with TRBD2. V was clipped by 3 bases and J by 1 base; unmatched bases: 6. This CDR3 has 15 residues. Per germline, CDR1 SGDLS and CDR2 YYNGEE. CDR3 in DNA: TGTGCCAGCAGCGGGTCCGGGACTATCCAAGAGACCCAGTACTTC. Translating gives CASSGSGTIQETQYF.

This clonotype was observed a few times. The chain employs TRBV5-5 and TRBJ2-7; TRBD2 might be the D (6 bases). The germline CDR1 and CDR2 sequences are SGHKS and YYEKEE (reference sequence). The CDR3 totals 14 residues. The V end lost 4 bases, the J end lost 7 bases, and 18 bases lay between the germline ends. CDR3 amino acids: CASSPFEGLGEQYV. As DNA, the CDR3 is TGTGCCAGCAGCCCTTTTGAGGGACTTGGAGAGCAGTACGTC.

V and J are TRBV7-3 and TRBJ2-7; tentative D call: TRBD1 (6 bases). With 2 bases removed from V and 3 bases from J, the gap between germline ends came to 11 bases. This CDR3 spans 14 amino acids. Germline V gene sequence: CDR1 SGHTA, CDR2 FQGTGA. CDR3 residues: CASSLGAGVYEQYF. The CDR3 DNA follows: TGTGCCAGCAGCTTAGGGGCAGGGGTCTACGAGCAGTACTTC.

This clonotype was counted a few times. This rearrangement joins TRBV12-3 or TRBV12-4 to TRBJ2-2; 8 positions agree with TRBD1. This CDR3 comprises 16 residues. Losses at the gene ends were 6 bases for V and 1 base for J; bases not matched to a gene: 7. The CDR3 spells CASRPTGGENTGELFF. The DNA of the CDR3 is TGTGCCAGCAGACCAACAGGGGGAGAGAACACCGGGGAGCTGTTTTTT.

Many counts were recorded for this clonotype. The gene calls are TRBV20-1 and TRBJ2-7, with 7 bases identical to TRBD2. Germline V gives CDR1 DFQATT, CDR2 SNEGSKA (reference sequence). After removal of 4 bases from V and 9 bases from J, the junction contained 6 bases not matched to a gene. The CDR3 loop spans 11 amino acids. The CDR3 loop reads CSAKEGRGQYF. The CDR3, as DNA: TGCAGTGCTAAAGAGGGGAGGGGGCAGTACTTC.